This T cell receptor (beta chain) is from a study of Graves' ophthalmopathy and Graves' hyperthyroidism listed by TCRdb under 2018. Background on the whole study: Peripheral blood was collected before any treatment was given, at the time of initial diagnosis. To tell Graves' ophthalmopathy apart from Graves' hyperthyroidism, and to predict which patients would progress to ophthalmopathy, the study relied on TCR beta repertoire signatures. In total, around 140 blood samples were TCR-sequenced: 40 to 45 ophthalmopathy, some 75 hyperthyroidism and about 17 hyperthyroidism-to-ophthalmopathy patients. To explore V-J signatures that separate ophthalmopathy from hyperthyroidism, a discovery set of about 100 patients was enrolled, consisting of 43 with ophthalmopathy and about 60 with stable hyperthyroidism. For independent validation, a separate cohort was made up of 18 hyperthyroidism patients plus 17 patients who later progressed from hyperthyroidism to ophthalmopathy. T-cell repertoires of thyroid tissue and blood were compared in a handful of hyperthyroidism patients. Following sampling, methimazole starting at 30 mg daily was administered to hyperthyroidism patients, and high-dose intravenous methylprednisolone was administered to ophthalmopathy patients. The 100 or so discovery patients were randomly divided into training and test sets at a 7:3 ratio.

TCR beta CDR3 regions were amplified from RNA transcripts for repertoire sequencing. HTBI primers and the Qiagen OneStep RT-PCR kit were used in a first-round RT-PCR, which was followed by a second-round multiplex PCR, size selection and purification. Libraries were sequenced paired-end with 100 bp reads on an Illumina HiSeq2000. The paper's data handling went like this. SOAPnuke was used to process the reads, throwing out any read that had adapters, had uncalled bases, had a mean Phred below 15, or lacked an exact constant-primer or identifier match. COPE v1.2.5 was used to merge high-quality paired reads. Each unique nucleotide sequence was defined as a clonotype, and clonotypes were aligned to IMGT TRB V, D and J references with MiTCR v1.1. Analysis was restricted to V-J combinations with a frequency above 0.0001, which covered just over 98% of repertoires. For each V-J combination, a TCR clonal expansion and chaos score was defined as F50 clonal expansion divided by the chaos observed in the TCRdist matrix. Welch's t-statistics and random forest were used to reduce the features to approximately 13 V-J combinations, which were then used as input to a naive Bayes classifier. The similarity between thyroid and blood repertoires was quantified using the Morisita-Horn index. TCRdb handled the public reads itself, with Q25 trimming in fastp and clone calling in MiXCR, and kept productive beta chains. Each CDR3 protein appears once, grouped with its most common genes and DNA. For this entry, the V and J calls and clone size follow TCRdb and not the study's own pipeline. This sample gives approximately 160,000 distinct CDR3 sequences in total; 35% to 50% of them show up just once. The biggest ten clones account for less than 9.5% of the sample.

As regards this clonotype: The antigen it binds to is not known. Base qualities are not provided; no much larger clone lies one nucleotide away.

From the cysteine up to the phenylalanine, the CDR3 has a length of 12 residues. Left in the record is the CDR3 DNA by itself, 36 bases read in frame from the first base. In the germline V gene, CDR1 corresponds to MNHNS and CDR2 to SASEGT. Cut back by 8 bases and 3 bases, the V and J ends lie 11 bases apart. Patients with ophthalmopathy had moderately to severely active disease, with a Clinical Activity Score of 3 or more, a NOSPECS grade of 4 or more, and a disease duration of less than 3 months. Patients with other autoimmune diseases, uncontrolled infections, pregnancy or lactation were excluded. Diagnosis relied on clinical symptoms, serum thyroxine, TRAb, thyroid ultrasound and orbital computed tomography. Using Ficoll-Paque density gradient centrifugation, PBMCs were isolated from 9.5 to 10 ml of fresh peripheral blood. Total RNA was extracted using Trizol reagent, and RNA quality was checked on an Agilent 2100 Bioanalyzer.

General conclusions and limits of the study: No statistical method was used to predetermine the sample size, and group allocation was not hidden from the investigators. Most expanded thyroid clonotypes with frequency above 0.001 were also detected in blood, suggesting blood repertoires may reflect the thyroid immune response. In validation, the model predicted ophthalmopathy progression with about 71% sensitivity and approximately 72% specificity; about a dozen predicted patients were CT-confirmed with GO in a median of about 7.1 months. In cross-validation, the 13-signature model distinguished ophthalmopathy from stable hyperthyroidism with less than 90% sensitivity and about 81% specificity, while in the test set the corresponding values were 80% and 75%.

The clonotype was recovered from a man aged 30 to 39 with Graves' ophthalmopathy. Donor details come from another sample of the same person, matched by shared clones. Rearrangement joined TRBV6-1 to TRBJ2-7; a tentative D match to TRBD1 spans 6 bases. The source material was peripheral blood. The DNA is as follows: TGTGCCAGCCGGGACACTTACTACGAGCAGTACTTC. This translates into CASRDTYYEQYF.